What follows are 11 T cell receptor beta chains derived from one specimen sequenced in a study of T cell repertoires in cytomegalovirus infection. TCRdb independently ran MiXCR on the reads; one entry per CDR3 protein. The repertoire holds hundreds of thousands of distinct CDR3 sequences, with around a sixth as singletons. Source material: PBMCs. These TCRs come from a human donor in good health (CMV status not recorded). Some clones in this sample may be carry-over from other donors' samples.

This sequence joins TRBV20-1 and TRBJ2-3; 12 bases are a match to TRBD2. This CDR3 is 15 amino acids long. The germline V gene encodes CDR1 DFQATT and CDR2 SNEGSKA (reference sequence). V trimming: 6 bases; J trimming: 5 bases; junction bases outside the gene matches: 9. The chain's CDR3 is CSASASGGAVDTQYF. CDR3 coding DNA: TGCAGTGCCAGCGCTAGCGGGGGGGCCGTAGATACGCAGTATTTT.

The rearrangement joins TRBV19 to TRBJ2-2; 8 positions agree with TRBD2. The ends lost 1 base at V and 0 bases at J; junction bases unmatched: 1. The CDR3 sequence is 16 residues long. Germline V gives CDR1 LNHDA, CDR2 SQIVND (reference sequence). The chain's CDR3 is CASSIGAGANTGELFF. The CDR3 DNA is TGTGCCAGTAGTATAGGAGCGGGGGCGAACACCGGGGAGCTGTTTTTT.

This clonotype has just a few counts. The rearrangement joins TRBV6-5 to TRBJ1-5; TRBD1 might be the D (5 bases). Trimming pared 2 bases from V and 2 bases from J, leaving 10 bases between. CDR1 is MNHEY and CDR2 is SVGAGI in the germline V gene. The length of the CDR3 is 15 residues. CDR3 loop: CASSYDGGGNQPQHF. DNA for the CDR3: TGTGCCAGCAGTTACGACGGGGGGGGCAATCAGCCCCAGCATTTT.

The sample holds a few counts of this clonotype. CDR3 amino acids: CASRPYLDTGELFF. For the CDR3, the DNA is TGTGCCAGCAGACCGTATCTGGACACCGGGGAGCTGTTTTTT. The chain is built from TRBV7-2 and TRBJ2-2; D not resolved. The CDR3 is 14 residues long. Germline V gene sequence: CDR1 SGHTA, CDR2 FQGNSA. Trimming cost V 6 bases and J 3 bases, with 11 bases left between them.

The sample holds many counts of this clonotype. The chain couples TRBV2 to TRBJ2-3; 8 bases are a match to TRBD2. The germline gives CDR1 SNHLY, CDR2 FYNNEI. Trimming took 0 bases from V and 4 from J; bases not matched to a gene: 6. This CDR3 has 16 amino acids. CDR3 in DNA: TGTGCCAGCAGTGAAGCGCAGGGACTAGTGGCAGATACGCAGTATTTT. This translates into CASSEAQGLVADTQYF.

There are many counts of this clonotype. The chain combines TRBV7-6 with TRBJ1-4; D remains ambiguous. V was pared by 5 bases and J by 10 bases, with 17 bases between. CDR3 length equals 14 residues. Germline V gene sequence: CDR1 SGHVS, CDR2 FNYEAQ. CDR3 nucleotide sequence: TGTGCCAGCAGCCCGGACCTCTCCGCGGGAAAACTGTTTTTT. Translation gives CASSPDLSAGKLFF.

The CDR3: CASSLEVLSYEQYF. For the CDR3, the DNA is TGTGCCAGCAGCTTAGAGGTTTTGTCCTACGAGCAGTACTTC. This chain uses TRBV7-6 with TRBJ2-7, with unresolved D. Germline V gives CDR1 SGHVS, CDR2 FNYEAQ. The CDR3 loop spans 14 amino acids. The V gene lost 1 base and the J gene lost 1 base, with 8 bases spanning the gap.

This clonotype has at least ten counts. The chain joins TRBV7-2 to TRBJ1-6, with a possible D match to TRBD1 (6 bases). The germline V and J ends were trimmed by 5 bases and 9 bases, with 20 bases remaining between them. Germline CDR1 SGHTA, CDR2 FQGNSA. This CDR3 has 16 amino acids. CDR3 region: CASSITLRGAGSPLHF. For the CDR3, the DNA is TGTGCCAGCAGCATAACCCTGAGGGGGGCGGGTTCACCCCTCCACTTT.

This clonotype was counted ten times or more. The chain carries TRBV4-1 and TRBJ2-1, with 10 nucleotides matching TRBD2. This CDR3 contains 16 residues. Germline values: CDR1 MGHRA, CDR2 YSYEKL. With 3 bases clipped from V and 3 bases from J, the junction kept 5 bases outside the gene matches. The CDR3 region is CASSQELAGGYNEQFF. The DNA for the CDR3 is TGCGCCAGCAGCCAGGAATTAGCGGGGGGCTACAATGAGCAGTTCTTC.

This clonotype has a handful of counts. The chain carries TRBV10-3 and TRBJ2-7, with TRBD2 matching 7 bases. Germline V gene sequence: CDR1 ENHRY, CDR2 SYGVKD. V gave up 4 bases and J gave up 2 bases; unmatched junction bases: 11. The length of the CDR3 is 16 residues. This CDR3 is CAISVGGGTATYEQYF. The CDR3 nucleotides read TGTGCCATCAGTGTGGGGGGGGGGACGGCAACCTACGAGCAGTACTTC.

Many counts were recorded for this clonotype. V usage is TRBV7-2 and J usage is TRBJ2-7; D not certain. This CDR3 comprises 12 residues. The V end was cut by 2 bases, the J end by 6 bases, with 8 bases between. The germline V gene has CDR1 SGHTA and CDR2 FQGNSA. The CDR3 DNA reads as TGTGCCAGCAGCTTAAGCCTCGCCGAGCAGTACTTC. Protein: CASSLSLAEQYF. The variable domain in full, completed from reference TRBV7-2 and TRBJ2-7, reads GAGVSQSPSNKVTEKGKDVELRCDPISGHTALYWYRQSLGQGLEFLIYFQGNSAPDKSGLPSDRFSAERTGGSVSTLTIQRTQQEDSAVYLCASSLSLAEQYFGPGTRLTVT.